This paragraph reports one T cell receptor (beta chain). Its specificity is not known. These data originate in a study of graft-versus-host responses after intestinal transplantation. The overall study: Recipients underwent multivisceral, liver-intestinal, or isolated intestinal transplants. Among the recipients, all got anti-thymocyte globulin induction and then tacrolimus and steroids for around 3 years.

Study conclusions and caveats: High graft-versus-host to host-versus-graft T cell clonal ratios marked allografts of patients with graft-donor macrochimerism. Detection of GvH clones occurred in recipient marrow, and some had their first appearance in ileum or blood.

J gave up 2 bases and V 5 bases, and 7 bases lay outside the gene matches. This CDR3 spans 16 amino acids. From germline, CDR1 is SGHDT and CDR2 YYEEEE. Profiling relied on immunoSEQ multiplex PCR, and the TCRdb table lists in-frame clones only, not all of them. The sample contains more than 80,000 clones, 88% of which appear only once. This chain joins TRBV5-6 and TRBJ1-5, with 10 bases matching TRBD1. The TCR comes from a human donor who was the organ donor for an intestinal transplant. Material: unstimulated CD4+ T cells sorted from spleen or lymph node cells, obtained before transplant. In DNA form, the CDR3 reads TGTGCCAGCAGGGGACAGGGGAATTGGGGCAATCAGCCCCAGCATTTT. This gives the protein CASRGQGNWGNQPQHF.